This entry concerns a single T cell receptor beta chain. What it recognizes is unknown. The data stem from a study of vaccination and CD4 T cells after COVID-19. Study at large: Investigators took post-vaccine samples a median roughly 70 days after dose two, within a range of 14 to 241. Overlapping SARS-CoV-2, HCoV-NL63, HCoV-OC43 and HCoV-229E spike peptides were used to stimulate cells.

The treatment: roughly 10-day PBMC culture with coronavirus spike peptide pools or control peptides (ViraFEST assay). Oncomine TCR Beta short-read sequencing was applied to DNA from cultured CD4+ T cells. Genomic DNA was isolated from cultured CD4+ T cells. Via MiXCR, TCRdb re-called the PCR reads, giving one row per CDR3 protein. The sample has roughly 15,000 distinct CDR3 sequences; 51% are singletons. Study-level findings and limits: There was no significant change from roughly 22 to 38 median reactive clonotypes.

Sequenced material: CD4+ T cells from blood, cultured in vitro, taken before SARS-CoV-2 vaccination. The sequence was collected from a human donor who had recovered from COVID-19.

The chain's CDR3 is CASSLAGDRARGYTF. The DNA for the CDR3 is TGTGCCAGCAGTTTGGCCGGGGACAGGGCGCGGGGCTACACCTTC. The V gene is TRBV28, the J gene TRBJ1-2; TRBD1 matches at 9 bases. This CDR3 has 15 amino acids. The V segment lost 3 bases and the J segment 8 bases; nucleotides outside the gene matches: 10. CDR1 and CDR2 (germline): MDHEN, SYDVKM.